This T cell receptor (beta chain) came from a study of identical twins. Deletions cut 2 bases from V and 6 bases from J, with 9 bases between. CDR3 length equals 13 residues. Per the germline V gene, CDR1 is MNHEY and CDR2 is SVGAGI. Every donor was a healthy Caucasian. TCRdb re-called the 5' RACE reads with MiXCR, one entry per CDR3 protein. The top ten hold around 0.9% of the sample, which has just over 500,000 distinct CDR3 sequences, 22% seen once. The same sample was also used in a study of T cells expressing NK-cell markers. In that study: In a handful of donors, dominant CD3+CD56+NKG2C+ clones formed roughly 1.0-7.5% of CD8+ cells.

The V gene is TRBV6-5, the J gene TRBJ2-3, with D hard to call. The clonotype originates from a woman aged 18-30 years in good health. The source material was CD4+ T cells sorted from blood. This chain's CDR3 is CASSYRRADTQYF. The CDR3, as DNA: TGTGCCAGCAGTTACCGACGAGCGGATACGCAGTATTTT.